This T cell receptor beta chain was identified during a study of T cell repertoires in ileal Crohn's disease. Across the whole study: 35% were active smokers at surgery; median disease duration was approximately 8.5 years. About half of patients got postoperative therapy: around ten thiopurines, about 20 anti-TNF. Notes on the study in general: Compared with non-smokers, active smokers at surgery showed more clonal expansions.

Of note for this clone: What it recognizes is unknown.

Libraries were prepared by immunoSEQ multiplex PCR; TCRdb keeps only in-frame clonotypes and omits some of them. The top ten hold about 13% of the sample, which has about 1,900 clones, roughly 68% seen once. Before sorting, lamina propria lymphocytes were separated from surgical specimens by density gradient. Included were adult ileal or ileocolonic Crohn's patients indicated for ileocolonic resection. The CDR3 runs 15 residues. The junction had 2 bases not matched to a gene; V was cut back by 0 bases and J by 7 bases. Germline lookup yields CDR1 SEHNR and CDR2 FQNEAQ (reference sequence). The clonotype comes from an adult with Crohn's disease. Some clones in this sample may be carry-over from other donors' samples. The chain links TRBV7-9 to TRBJ2-1; 11 bases are shared with TRBD2. Material for sequencing was CD8+ T cells from ileum. CDR3 sequence reads: CASSLASGRANEQFF. Here the CDR3 DNA reads TGTGCCAGCAGCTTAGCTAGCGGGAGGGCTAATGAGCAGTTCTTC.